This TCR beta chain comes out of a study of blood T cell repertoires in COVID-19. As for the study in general: Italy, Spain and the United States were the sources of the convalescent and acute COVID-19 samples. The cDNA or gDNA used as material had been derived from T cells, B-cell-depleted T cells, or PBMCs.

Germline V gives CDR1 SGDLS, CDR2 YYNGEE. The junction had 6 bases not matched to a gene; V was cut back by 4 bases and J by 3 bases. This CDR3 has 14 residues. Per the original methods: Amplification with reference gene primers provided the estimates of nucleated cell counts. Some clones are missing from TCRdb's copy, which holds only in-frame ones; the method was immunoSEQ multiplex PCR. D and trimming were read from the DNA, whereas the V and J calls and clone size are those reported in that table. Of 250,000 or so clones listed, 89% were seen once; the top ten hold 4% to 5%. The sequence was collected from a woman aged 35 to 49 who had recovered from COVID-19. The V call is TRBV9, the J call TRBJ2-7; 8 nucleotides line up with TRBD1. The specimen sequenced was peripheral blood. The CDR3 nucleotides read TGTGCCAGCAGCCCAGCGGACAGGGACTACGAGCAGTACTTC. This sequence encodes CASSPADRDYEQYF.